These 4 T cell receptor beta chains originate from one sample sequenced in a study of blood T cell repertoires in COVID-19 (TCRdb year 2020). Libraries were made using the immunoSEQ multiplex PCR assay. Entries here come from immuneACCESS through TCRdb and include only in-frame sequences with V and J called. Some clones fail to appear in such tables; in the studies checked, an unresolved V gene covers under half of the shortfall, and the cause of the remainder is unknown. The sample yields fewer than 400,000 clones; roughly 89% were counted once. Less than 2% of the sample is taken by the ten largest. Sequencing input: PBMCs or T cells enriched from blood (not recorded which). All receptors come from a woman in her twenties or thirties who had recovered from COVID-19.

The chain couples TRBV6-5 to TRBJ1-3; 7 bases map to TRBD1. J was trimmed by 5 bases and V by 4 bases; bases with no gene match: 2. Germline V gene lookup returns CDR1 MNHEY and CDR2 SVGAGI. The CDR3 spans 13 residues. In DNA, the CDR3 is TGTGCCAGCAGTTGGGGACAGCGAAACACCATATATTTT. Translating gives CASSWGQRNTIYF.

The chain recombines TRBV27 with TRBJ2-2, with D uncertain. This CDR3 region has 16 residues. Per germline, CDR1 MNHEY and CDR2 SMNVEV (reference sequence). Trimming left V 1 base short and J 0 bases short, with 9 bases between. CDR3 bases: TGTGCCAGCAGTTTATGGTTCGGGTCGAACACCGGGGAGCTGTTTTTT. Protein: CASSLWFGSNTGELFF.

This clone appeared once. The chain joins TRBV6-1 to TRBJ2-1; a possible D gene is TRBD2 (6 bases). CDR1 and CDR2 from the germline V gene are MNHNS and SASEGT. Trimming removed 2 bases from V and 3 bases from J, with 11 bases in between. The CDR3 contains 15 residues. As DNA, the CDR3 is TGTGCCAGCAGTGAAATCGGGGGTTTCTACAATGAGCAGTTCTTC. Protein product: CASSEIGGFYNEQFF.

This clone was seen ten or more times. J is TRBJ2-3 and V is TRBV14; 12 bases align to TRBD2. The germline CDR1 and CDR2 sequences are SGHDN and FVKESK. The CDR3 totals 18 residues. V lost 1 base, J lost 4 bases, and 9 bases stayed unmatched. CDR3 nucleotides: TGTGCCAGCAGCCAAGCTACGCAGACTAGCGGGGGACCAGATACGCAGTATTTT. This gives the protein CASSQATQTSGGPDTQYF. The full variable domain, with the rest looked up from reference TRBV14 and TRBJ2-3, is EAGVTQFPSHSVIEKGQTVTLRCDPISGHDNLYWYRRVMGKEIKFLLHFVKESKQDESGMPNNRFLAERTGGTYSTLKVQPAELEDSGVYFCASSQATQTSGGPDTQYFGPGTRLTVL.